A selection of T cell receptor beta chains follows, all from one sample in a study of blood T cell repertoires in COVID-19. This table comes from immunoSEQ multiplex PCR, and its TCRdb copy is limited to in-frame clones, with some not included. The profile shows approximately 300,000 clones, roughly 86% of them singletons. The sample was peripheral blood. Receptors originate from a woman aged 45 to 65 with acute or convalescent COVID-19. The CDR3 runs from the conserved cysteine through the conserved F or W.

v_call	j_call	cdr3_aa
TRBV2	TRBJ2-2	CASEGGRTGELFF
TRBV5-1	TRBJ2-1	CASSPKSRNEQFF
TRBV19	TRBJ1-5	CASSRGQRGTQPQHF
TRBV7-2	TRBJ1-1	CASSIDREASTEAFF
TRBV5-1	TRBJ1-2	CASSLEVRPGGYTF
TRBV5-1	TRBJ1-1	CASSLAIGGTEAFF
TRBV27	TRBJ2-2	CASSSSVGSGKSNTGELFF
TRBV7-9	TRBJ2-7	CASSLVGPGAYEQYF
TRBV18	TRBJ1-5	CASSPPRTGGSNQPQHF
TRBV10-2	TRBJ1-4	CASTLTGLGEKLFF
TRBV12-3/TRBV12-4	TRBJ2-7	CASSYSYEQYF
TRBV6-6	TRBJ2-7	CASSYQTSGRYEQYF
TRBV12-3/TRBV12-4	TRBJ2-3	CASSYSGGDTQYF
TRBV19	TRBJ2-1	CASTNPGGRDEQFF
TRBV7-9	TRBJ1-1	CASSFFRANTEAFF
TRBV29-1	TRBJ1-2	CSGKQGWDGYTF
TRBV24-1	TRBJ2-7	CATSDPRQGVYEQYF
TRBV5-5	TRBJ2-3	CASSAGTGHTDTQYF
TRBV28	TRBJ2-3	CASSEPGQGTDTQYF
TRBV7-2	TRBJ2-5	CASSLIETQYF
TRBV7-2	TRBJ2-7	CASSFSGQGYEQYF
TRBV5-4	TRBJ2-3	CASSIGAGTPTDTQYF
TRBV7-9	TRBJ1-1	CASRTAQQLNTEAFF
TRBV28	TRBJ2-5	CASSSQQGPLGTETQYF
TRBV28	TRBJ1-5	CASTENRGSNQPQHF
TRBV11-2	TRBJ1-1	CASTLMVGSTEAFF
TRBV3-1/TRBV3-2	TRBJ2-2	CASSQVSGVNTGELFF
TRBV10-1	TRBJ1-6	CAIKSGGNSPLHF
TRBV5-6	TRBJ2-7	CASSSPGQGSYEQYF
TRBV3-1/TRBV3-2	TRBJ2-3	CASSQDYGARTDTQYF
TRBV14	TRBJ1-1	CASSQDLPEAFF
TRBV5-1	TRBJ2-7	CASSPDRGFYEQYF
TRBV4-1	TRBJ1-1	CASSALAGGNTEAFF
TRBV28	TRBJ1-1	CASSYDREAFF
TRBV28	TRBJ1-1	CASRRERLRGGAFF
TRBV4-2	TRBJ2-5	CASSQKMGGRGRETQYF
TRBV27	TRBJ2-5	CASSPLRGQETQYF
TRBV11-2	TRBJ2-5	CASSRLGQTQETQYF
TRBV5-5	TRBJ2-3	CASSWGLAGGSTDTQYF
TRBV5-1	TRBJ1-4	CASSDGGDEKLFF
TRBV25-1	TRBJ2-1	CASSPTANNEQFF
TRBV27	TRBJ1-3	CASSPKGAATGNTIYF
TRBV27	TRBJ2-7	CASSTSGNTYEQYF
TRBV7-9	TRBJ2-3	CASRLLAERTDTQYF
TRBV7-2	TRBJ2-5	CASSSQTGRQETQYF
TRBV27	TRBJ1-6	CASNLQGVGSPLHF
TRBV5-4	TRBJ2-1	CASSSAGTVYNEQFF
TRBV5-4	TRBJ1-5	CASSFTGGSNQPQHF
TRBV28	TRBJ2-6	CASSDRGMYSGANVLTF
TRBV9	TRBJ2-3	CASSIHGEGSDTQYF
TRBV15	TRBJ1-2	CATDHRGHGYTF